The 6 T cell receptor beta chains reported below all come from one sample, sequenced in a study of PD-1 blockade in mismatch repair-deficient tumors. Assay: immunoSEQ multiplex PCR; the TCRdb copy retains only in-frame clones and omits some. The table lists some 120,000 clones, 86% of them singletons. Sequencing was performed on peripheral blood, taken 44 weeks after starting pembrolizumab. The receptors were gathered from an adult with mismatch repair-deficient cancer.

The CDR3 loop reads CASSPLGTPTEQYF. In nucleotides, the CDR3 is TGTGCCAGCTCACCACTGGGCACGCCGACCGAGCAGTACTTC. The chain recombines TRBV18 with TRBJ2-7; D call uncertain. The length of the CDR3 is 14 residues. Germline V gene lookup returns CDR1 KGHSH and CDR2 LQKENI. V was clipped by 1 base and J by 6 bases, with 13 bases between them.

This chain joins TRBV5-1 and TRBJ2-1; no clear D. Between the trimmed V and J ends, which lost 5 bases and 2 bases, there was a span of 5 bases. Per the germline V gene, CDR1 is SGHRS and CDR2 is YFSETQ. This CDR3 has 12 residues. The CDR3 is CASRQAYNEQFF. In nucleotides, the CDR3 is TGCGCCAGCAGGCAGGCCTACAATGAGCAGTTCTTC.

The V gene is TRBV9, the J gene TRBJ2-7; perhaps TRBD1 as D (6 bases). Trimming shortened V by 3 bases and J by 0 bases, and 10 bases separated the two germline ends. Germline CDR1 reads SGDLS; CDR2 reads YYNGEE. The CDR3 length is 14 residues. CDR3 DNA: TGTGCCAGCAGCGCCGGGGACAACTCCTACGAGCAGTACTTC. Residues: CASSAGDNSYEQYF.

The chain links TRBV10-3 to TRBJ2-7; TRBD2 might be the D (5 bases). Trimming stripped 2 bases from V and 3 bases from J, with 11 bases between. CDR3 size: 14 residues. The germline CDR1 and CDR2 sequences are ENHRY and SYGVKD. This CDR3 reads CAISEPRTYYEQYF. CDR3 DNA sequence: TGTGCCATCAGTGAGCCCAGGACTTACTACGAGCAGTACTTC.

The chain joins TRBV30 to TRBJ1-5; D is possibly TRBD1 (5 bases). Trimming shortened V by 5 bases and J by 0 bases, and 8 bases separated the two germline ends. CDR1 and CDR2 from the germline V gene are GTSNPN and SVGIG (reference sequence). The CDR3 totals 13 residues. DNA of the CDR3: TGTGCCTGGGCCAGGGATAGCAATCAGCCCCAGCATTTT. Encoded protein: CAWARDSNQPQHF.

This CDR3 is CASSAGHSTDTQYF. The DNA for the CDR3 is TGTGCCAGCAGCGCCGGACACTCCACAGATACGCAGTATTTT. This chain uses TRBV11-2 with TRBJ2-3, with D tentatively TRBD1 (5 bases). The germline CDR1 and CDR2 sequences are SGHAT and FQNNGV. Trimming took off 5 bases at V and 2 bases at J, with 11 bases between the two ends. CDR3 length: 14 amino acids.